Below are 28 T cell receptor beta chains sequenced from a single sample in a study of breast tumors, draining lymph nodes, adjacent tissues. Samples came from axillary lymph nodes draining the breast cancer. Using its own MiXCR run on the multiplex PCR reads, TCRdb lists one record per CDR3 protein. In the table there are more than 80,000 distinct CDR3 sequences, more than 25% of which are singletons. The sequenced sample consisted of axillary lymph node tissue. These receptors were collected from a female donor with breast cancer. Some clones in this sample may be carry-over from other donors' samples.

Comment on this clonotype: The junction and the germline gene differ at one end; a read error may be behind it. Here the CDR3 reads CASSEAGLANTDAQYF. DNA of the CDR3: TGTGCCAGCAGTGAGGCAGGACTAGCGAACACAGATGCGCAGTATTTC. The chain employs TRBV2 and TRBJ2-3; TRBD2 matches 9 bases. The CDR3 sequence is 16 residues long. The germline CDR1 and CDR2 sequences are SNHLY and FYNNEI.

The V gene is TRBV7-9, the J gene TRBJ2-2, with 8 positions matching TRBD2. The CDR3 consists of 15 residues. The V and J ends lost 5 bases and 4 bases, in that order; junction bases with no gene match: 6. Germline CDR1 is SEHNR and CDR2 is FQNEAQ (reference sequence). The CDR3 region has the DNA TGTGCCAGCAGCGAAGGACTAGCTACCACCGGGGAGCTGTTTTTT. Its protein is CASSEGLATTGELFF. Combining the CDR3 with reference TRBV7-9 and TRBJ2-2 gives the whole variable domain DTGVSQNPRHKITKRGQNVTFRCDPISEHNRLYWYRQTLGQGPEFLTYFQNEAQLEKSRLLSDRFSAERPKGSFSTLEIQRTEQGDSAMYLCASSEGLATTGELFFGEGSRLTVL.

This clonotype was detected ten times or more. The rearrangement links TRBV5-6 to TRBJ1-4; TRBD1 is a possible D gene (5 bases). Germline assignment: CDR1 SGHDT and CDR2 YYEEEE. V was clipped by 3 bases and J by 2 bases, with 8 bases between them. There are 14 residues in the CDR3. This CDR3 is CASSYWGTNEKLFF. DNA for the CDR3: TGTGCCAGCAGCTATTGGGGCACTAATGAAAAACTGTTTTTT.

This clonotype has at least ten counts. The chain has TRBV5-5 and TRBJ2-2; 7 bases map to TRBD2. The V gene end was trimmed by 4 bases and the J gene end by 4 bases; junction bases not matched to a gene: 10. Per the germline V gene, CDR1 is SGHKS and CDR2 is YYEKEE (reference sequence). CDR3 length: 16 residues. The CDR3 DNA sequence: TGTGCCAGCAGCCCGCCGGCGGCGGGGGTCACCGGGGAGCTGTTTTTT. Translating it yields CASSPPAAGVTGELFF.

This clonotype has ten or more counts. The chain carries TRBV5-1 and TRBJ2-5; 10 nucleotides agree with TRBD1. Germline V CDR1 and CDR2: SGHRS, YFSETQ. V lost 4 bases, J lost 3 bases, and 9 bases stayed unmatched. The CDR3 has 16 amino acids. In DNA form, the CDR3 reads TGCGCCAGCAGCAACTTGCGGGACAGGGGAAAAGAGACCCAGTACTTC. Translated: CASSNLRDRGKETQYF.

Worth noting for this clonotype: This may come from a read error, since a much larger clone is one base off. This chain joins TRBV6-1 and TRBJ2-1; D is undetermined. Trimming stripped 8 bases from V and 12 bases from J, with 26 bases between. This CDR3 is built from 15 residues. Germline V gives CDR1 MNHNS, CDR2 SASEGT. Here the CDR3 reads CASLHSLGLQTRQFF. The CDR3 coding sequence is TGTGCCAGCCTCCACAGCCTCGGGCTCCAAACCCGGCAGTTCTTC.

The V and J genes are TRBV28 and TRBJ1-3, with D unclear. CDR3 length: 14 amino acids. V was clipped by 2 bases and J by 4 bases, with 9 bases between them. Germline CDR1 is MDHEN and CDR2 is SYDVKM. CDR3: CASSLMVFGNTIYF. DNA of the CDR3: TGTGCCAGCAGTTTAATGGTTTTCGGAAACACCATATATTTT.

The chain has TRBV5-1 and TRBJ2-2; D ambiguous. The germline V and J ends were trimmed by 4 bases and 0 bases, with 10 bases remaining between them. Looked up from germline, CDR1 is SGHRS and CDR2 is YFSETQ. The CDR3 loop spans 15 amino acids. The CDR3 sequence is CASSPGPANTGELFF. The CDR3 nucleotides read TGCGCCAGCAGCCCCGGACCCGCGAACACCGGGGAGCTGTTTTTT.

The chain has TRBV4-3 and TRBJ1-1; possibly TRBD1 for D (5 bases). CDR1 is LGHNA and CDR2 is YSLEER in the germline V gene. This CDR3 is 16 amino acids long. V gave up 1 base and J gave up 1 base, with 13 bases separating them. CDR3 region: CASSQGDRGWNTEAFF. The CDR3 DNA reads TGCGCCAGCAGCCAAGGGGATCGGGGCTGGAACACTGAAGCTTTCTTT.

This clonotype was found many times. One base away lies a much larger clone, so this may be a sequencing read error. The rearrangement links TRBV7-8 to TRBJ2-7; TRBD1 might be the D (5 bases). This CDR3 has 15 residues. Germline V gene data show CDR1 as SGHVS and CDR2 as FQNEAQ. CDR3 nucleotides: TGTGCCAGCAGCTTAGGTGGGGCCCGAACCTACGAGCAGCACTTC. It yields the protein CASSLGGARTYEQHF.

This clonotype has ten or more counts. This clone may be a read error of a much larger clone one base away. The CDR3 DNA is TGCAGTGTTACCGGTGGGTACGAGCAGTACTTC. Its protein is CSVTGGYEQYF. This chain connects TRBV20-1 to TRBJ2-7; D gene ambiguous. The CDR3 is 11 residues long. Germline values: CDR1 DFQATT, CDR2 SNEGSKA (reference sequence). Between the trimmed V and J ends, which lost 7 bases and 4 bases, there was a span of 11 bases.

A single count supports this clonotype. V gene TRBV19 combines with J gene TRBJ1-5, with a weak D call TRBD1 (5 bases). The V and J ends lost 3 bases and 7 bases respectively, with 19 bases between them. The CDR3 runs to 16 residues. Looked up from germline, CDR1 is LNHDA and CDR2 is SQIVND (reference sequence). CDR3 region: CASSMDERKRGQPQHF. DNA of the CDR3: TGTGCCAGTAGTATGGACGAACGAAAGCGGGGGCAGCCCCAGCATTTT.

This clonotype was seen ten or more times. V is TRBV19 and J is TRBJ2-2; D tentatively fits TRBD1 or TRBD2 (6 bases each). V dropped 3 bases and J dropped 4 bases, with 12 bases sitting between them. The germline V gene has CDR1 LNHDA and CDR2 SQIVND (reference sequence). The length of the CDR3 is 15 residues. The CDR3: CASSIPRGGTGELFF. The DNA of the CDR3 is TGTGCCAGTAGTATTCCCAGGGGAGGCACCGGGGAGCTGTTTTTT. The whole variable domain, filled in from reference TRBV19 and TRBJ2-2, reads DGGITQSPKYLFRKEGQNVTLSCEQNLNHDAMYWYRQDPGQGLRLIYYSQIVNDFQKGDIAEGYSVSREKKESFPLTVTSAQKNPTAFYLCASSIPRGGTGELFFGEGSRLTVL.

This clonotype appeared many times. The rearrangement links TRBV18 to TRBJ1-3, with 11 bases fitting TRBD1. Germline trimming cut 6 bases from V and 7 bases from J; bases unmatched to any gene: 5. Germline lookup yields CDR1 KGHSH and CDR2 LQKENI. The CDR3 runs to 14 residues. The CDR3 loop is CASSPGTGGNTIYF. CDR3 bases: TGTGCCAGCTCCCCCGGGACAGGGGGGAACACCATATATTTT.

This clonotype was picked up many times. This sequence joins TRBV11-2 and TRBJ1-6; the D is unclear. V was trimmed by 5 bases and J by 4 bases, leaving 15 bases between them. CDR3 length: 16 amino acids. Germline lookup yields CDR1 SGHAT and CDR2 FQNNGV. Here the CDR3 DNA reads TGTGCCAGCAGCCCAGGACCCTCTCCGTATAATTCACCCCTCCACTTT. Its translation is CASSPGPSPYNSPLHF.

Ten or more counts support this clonotype. The chain uses TRBV30 and TRBJ2-7; D perhaps matches TRBD1 (6 bases). V was pared by 4 bases and J by 2 bases, with 6 bases between. This CDR3 comprises 11 residues. Germline V gene lookup returns CDR1 GTSNPN and CDR2 SVGIG (reference sequence). The CDR3 nucleotides read TGTGCCTGGACAGGGGCCTACGAGCAGTACTTC. It translates to CAWTGAYEQYF.

A remark on this clonotype: A read error may produce the germline difference seen at one junction end. The chain recombines TRBV13 with TRBJ2-2; no definite D call. This CDR3 comprises 17 residues. In germline, CDR1 is PRHDT, CDR2 FYEKMQ (reference sequence). The CDR3 loop is CASSLVAGPPNTGELFF. CDR3 nucleotide sequence: TGCGCCAGCAGCTTAGTGGCTGGGCCCCCGAACACCGGGGAGCTGTTTTTT. The variable domain in full, with the rest retrieved from reference TRBV13 and TRBJ2-2, is AAGVIQSPRHLIKEKRETATLKCYPIPRHDTVYWYQQGPGQDPQFLISFYEKMQSDKGSIPDRFSAQQFSDYHSELNMSSLELGDSALYFCASSLVAGPPNTGELFFGEGSRLTVL.

Note on this clonotype: One junction end does not reproduce the germline sequence, and a read error may be involved. The chain joins TRBV4-2 to TRBJ2-2; 7 bases are a match to TRBD1. Germline values: CDR1 LGHNA, CDR2 YNFKEQ. This CDR3 spans 19 amino acids. CDR3 sequence reads: CASSQVKPPGQANTGEPFF. CDR3 nucleotide sequence: TGTGCCAGCAGCCAAGTTAAACCACCCGGACAGGCGAACACCGGGGAGCCGTTTTTT.

For this clonotype: A clone one base away is much larger, so this may be a read error. This rearrangement joins TRBV4-3 to TRBJ2-4, with TRBD2 matching over 9 bases. This CDR3 is 18 amino acids long. With 1 base clipped from V and 1 base from J, the junction kept 8 bases outside the gene matches. Per the germline V gene, CDR1 is LGHNA and CDR2 is YSLEER. CDR3 protein: CASSQGLSGGTAKNIQYF. The CDR3 DNA sequence: TGCGCCAGCAGCCAAGGTTTAAGCGGGGGGACCGCCAAAAACATTCAGTACTTC.

A remark on this clonotype: The germline gene is not matched at one end of the junction; a read error may be the cause. The chain carries TRBV11-3 and TRBJ2-5; tentatively, D is TRBD2 (5 bases). This CDR3 comprises 12 residues. Germline CDR1 is SGHNT and CDR2 is YENEEA. Written as DNA, the CDR3 is TGTGCCAGCAGCTCAAAGGGAGAGCCCCAGTACTTC. This translates into CASSSKGEPQYF.

This clonotype was counted a few times. This may stem from a read error, because a much larger clone lies one nucleotide away. V is TRBV12-3 or TRBV12-4 and J is TRBJ2-1, with D possibly matching TRBD2 (6 bases). Trimming took 3 bases from V and 10 from J, leaving 13 bases between them. The CDR3 loop spans 13 amino acids. DNA of the CDR3: TGTGCCAGCAGTTTCGGGCTAGCGCGCGAGCAGTTCTTC. It translates to CASSFGLAREQFF.

This clonotype has a count of ten or more. The rearrangement joins TRBV10-2 to TRBJ2-7, with TRBD1 identical over 8 bases. This CDR3 spans 14 amino acids. V dropped 2 bases and J dropped 5; count of bases not matched to a gene: 5. Looked up from germline, CDR1 is WSHSY and CDR2 is SAAADI. In DNA, the CDR3 is TGCGCCAGCAGTGAGGCAGGGGGCGAGGACGAGCAGTACTTC. Its protein is CASSEAGGEDEQYF.

The CDR3 reads CASSLGEATNEKLFF. The CDR3 nucleotides are TGTGCCAGCAGCTTAGGGGAGGCAACTAATGAAAAACTGTTTTTT. The chain recombines TRBV5-4 with TRBJ1-4; perhaps TRBD1 as D (5 bases). CDR1 and CDR2 from the germline V gene are SGHNT and YYREEE (reference sequence). This CDR3 is 15 amino acids long. The V end was cut by 2 bases, the J end by 0 bases, with 8 bases between.

Comments on this clonotype: A junction boundary mismatches the germline segment, possibly from a read error. The chain carries TRBV10-3 and TRBJ2-1, with TRBD2 identical over 9 bases. This CDR3 has 16 amino acids. Germline loops: CDR1 ENHRY, CDR2 SYGVKD. The CDR3 sequence: CAISGGKSGRMNERFF. Written as DNA, the CDR3 is TGTGCCATCAGTGGTGGGAAGAGCGGGAGGATGAATGAGCGGTTCTTC.

The table lists this clonotype with many counts. This may be a read error, as it is one base from a much larger clone. V is TRBV6-6 and J is TRBJ1-6; no reliable D call. Germline CDR1 is MNHNY and CDR2 is SVGAGI (reference sequence). With 11 bases removed from V and 7 bases from J, the gap between germline ends came to 18 bases. CDR3 size: 14 residues. Here the CDR3 DNA reads TGTGCCTGTCAGCGAAGGTTCCCCAATTCACCCCTCCACTTT. Translated: CACQRRFPNSPLHF.

This clonotype was counted only a few times. The rearrangement joins TRBV5-1 to TRBJ1-6; no clear D. Trimming took off 0 bases at V and 10 bases at J, with 14 bases between the two ends. The CDR3 covers 15 residues. CDR1 and CDR2 from the germline V gene are SGHRS and YFSETQ. The CDR3 loop is CASSLDRRSASPLHF. CDR3 sequence (DNA): TGCGCCAGCAGCTTGGATCGGAGAAGCGCCTCACCCCTCCACTTT.

This clonotype was picked up one time. The genes are TRBV7-2 and TRBJ1-6; D might be TRBD1 (6 bases). Germline V gene data show CDR1 as SGHTA and CDR2 as FQGNSA. V lost 3 bases, J lost 7 bases, and 10 bases lay in between. The CDR3 is made up of 14 amino acids. CDR3 residues: CASSFAGTNSPLHF. In nucleotides, the CDR3 is TGTGCCAGCAGCTTCGCAGGGACAAATTCACCCCTCCACTTT.

In the case of this clonotype: At one end, the junction sequence differs from germline, possibly due to a read error. The V and J genes are TRBV7-9 and TRBJ1-6; 7 nucleotides agree with TRBD1. Per the germline V gene, CDR1 is SEHNR and CDR2 is FQNEAQ (reference sequence). The CDR3 runs 17 residues. As DNA, the CDR3 is TGTGCCGGCAGCTTAGCCATCCGGACAGGCTATAATTCACCCCTCCACTTT. It codes for CAGSLAIRTGYNSPLHF.